This T cell receptor beta chain comes out of a study of T-cell memory formation after mild COVID-19. Study results and caveats: Prior to infection, memory already included some responding clones, suggesting cross-reactive memory joined. Mostly located in CM and EM were contracting CD4+ clones, with contracting CD8+ clones located in EMRA.

This clonotype was seen a handful of times. The antigen is unknown. TCRdb reanalysed the 5' RACE reads using MiXCR and keeps one entry per CDR3 protein. This sample has about 280,000 distinct CDR3 sequences, with roughly 8.2% found just once. The CDR3 extends over 15 amino acids. Germline CDR1 reads SGHNT; CDR2 reads YYREEE (reference sequence). J lost 5 bases, V lost 1 base, and 5 bases had no gene match. This sequence was found in a man younger than 35 who had mild COVID-19 (a few samples of this study predate the infection). Cell type and time point are not known. This chain connects TRBV5-4 to TRBJ2-3, with 9 bases fitting TRBD1. Sequencing was done on a sample of PBMCs or a T cell subset sorted from them (not recorded which). Here the CDR3 reads CASSLTGQGGDTQYF. DNA for the CDR3: TGTGCCAGCAGCTTGACGGGACAGGGTGGAGATACGCAGTATTTT.